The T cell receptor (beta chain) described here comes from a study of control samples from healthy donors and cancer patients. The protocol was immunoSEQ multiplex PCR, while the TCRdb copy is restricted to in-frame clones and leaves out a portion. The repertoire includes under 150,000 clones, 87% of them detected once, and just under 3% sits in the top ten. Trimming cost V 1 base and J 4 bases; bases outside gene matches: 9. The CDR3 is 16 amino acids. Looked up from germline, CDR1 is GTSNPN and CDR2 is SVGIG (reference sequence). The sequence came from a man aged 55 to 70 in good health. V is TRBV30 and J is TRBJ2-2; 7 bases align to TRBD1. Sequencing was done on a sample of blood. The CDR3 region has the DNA TGTGCCTGGAGTGGTTTACGACAGGGAAGCACCGGGGAGCTGTTTTTT. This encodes CAWSGLRQGSTGELFF.